The 11 T cell receptor beta chains below come from one sample, sequenced in a study of blood T cells in healthy people across ages. Through a sample-barcoded 5' primer and a J-beta primer mix, a second PCR was run for 7 to 11 cycles. In TCRdb, the 5' RACE reads were re-called with MiXCR into one record per CDR3 protein. The sample consists of around 970,000 distinct CDR3 sequences, roughly 50% of them appearing once. The sample comprised blood. The source of these receptors is a woman in her fifties or sixties in good health.

The gene calls are TRBV5-5 and TRBJ2-7; 10 nucleotides align to TRBD2. With 5 bases clipped from V and 4 bases from J, the junction kept 9 bases outside the gene matches. The CDR3 consists of 15 residues. Germline values: CDR1 SGHKS, CDR2 YYEKEE (reference sequence). CDR3 residues: CASSYETSGYYEQYF. The CDR3 DNA reads as TGTGCCAGCAGTTATGAGACTAGCGGGTATTACGAGCAGTACTTC.

The chain links TRBV20-1 to TRBJ1-5; tentatively, D is TRBD1 (6 bases). The V and J ends lost 3 bases and 4 bases respectively, with 10 bases between them. The CDR3 is made up of 13 amino acids. From germline, CDR1 is DFQATT and CDR2 SNEGSKA (reference sequence). The CDR3 DNA reads as TGCAGTGCTAGTAGGGACACTAATCAGCCCCAGCATTTT. As protein: CSASRDTNQPQHF.

The rearrangement uses TRBV4-1 and TRBJ2-5; D unclear. V lost 4 bases and J 2 bases, leaving 14 bases between the germline ends. CDR3 length: 15 residues. CDR1 is MGHRA, CDR2 YSYEKL, per germline. The CDR3: CASSPRWPPQETQYF. CDR3 in DNA: TGCGCCAGCAGCCCCCGTTGGCCTCCGCAAGAGACCCAGTACTTC.

The chain has TRBV27 and TRBJ2-2; 9 nucleotides match TRBD1. CDR3 length equals 15 residues. Losses at the gene ends were 6 bases for V and 4 bases for J; bases not matched to a gene: 6. Per the germline V gene, CDR1 is MNHEY and CDR2 is SMNVEV (reference sequence). The CDR3 spells CASRPGTGFTGELFF. The CDR3 DNA sequence: TGTGCCAGCAGACCGGGGACAGGGTTCACCGGGGAGCTGTTTTTT.

At least ten counts were recorded for this clonotype. The chain combines TRBV12-3 or TRBV12-4 with TRBJ1-2; tentative D call: TRBD1 (6 bases). Trimming removed 5 bases from V and 5 bases from J, with 9 bases in between. The CDR3 is made up of 12 amino acids. CDR3: CASSPGQYGYTF. The DNA of the CDR3 is TGTGCCAGCAGTCCAGGACAGTATGGCTACACCTTC.

The chain employs TRBV27 and TRBJ2-3, with 8 bases identical to TRBD1. Germline lookup yields CDR1 MNHEY and CDR2 SMNVEV (reference sequence). The CDR3 has 15 amino acids. The ends lost 3 bases at V and 6 bases at J; junction bases unmatched: 8. CDR3 nucleotide sequence: TGTGCCAGCAGTTTCAGGGGGCGGCTGAGGGATACGCAGTATTTT. It codes for CASSFRGRLRDTQYF.

The chain is built from TRBV7-2 and TRBJ2-6, with D perhaps assigned TRBD1 or TRBD2 (7 bases each). CDR3 length: 18 residues. The V and J ends lost 7 bases and 0 bases respectively, with 19 bases between them. In germline, CDR1 is SGHTA, CDR2 FQGNSA. The CDR3 reads CASTLRGTASSGANVLTF. Here the CDR3 DNA reads TGTGCCAGCACCCTGCGGGGGACAGCGAGCTCTGGGGCCAACGTCCTGACTTTC.

V usage is TRBV4-1 and J usage is TRBJ2-3, with 9 bases fitting TRBD1. Per the germline V gene, CDR1 is MGHRA and CDR2 is YSYEKL. The trim removed 3 bases at V and 5 bases at J, leaving 15 bases unmatched. The CDR3 runs to 18 residues. CDR3 sequence reads: CASSQTSTGTGPGDTQYF. CDR3 bases: TGCGCCAGCAGCCAGACTTCCACCGGGACAGGGCCTGGAGATACGCAGTATTTT.

The rearrangement uses TRBV28 and TRBJ2-3, with D possibly being TRBD2 (6 bases). The V end was cut by 5 bases, the J end by 5 bases, with 17 bases between. The CDR3 contains 15 residues. Germline loops: CDR1 MDHEN, CDR2 SYDVKM. CDR3 in DNA: TGTGCCAGCAGTACCTTGGCGGGAAGTGTAGATACGCAGTATTTT. This sequence encodes CASSTLAGSVDTQYF.

This clonotype turned up a few times. The chain carries TRBV7-9 and TRBJ1-2; 10 nucleotides line up with TRBD1. The CDR3 sequence is 15 residues long. In germline, CDR1 is SEHNR, CDR2 FQNEAQ (reference sequence). J lost 3 bases, V lost 5 bases, and 6 bases had no gene match. The chain's CDR3 is CASSDRDRGYYGYTF. The CDR3 DNA follows: TGTGCCAGCAGCGACCGGGACAGGGGTTACTATGGCTACACCTTC.

The rearrangement joins TRBV29-1 to TRBJ2-6; D gene uncertain. The CDR3 is 16 amino acids. V shed 8 bases and J shed 2 bases, with 19 bases lying between them. Germline V gene lookup returns CDR1 SQVTM and CDR2 ANQGSEA. The CDR3 DNA is TGCAGCCTCCAGGACGGACCGAGTACTGGGGCCAACGTCCTGACTTTC. Translating it yields CSLQDGPSTGANVLTF.